This TCR beta chain is drawn from a study of blood T cell repertoires in COVID-19 (dated by TCRdb to 2018 to 2020). Some background on the complete study: The collaborator samples originated in the United States, Italy and Spain and spanned the acute and convalescent phases of COVID-19. The prospective study material was composed of cDNA or gDNA derived from T cells, B-cell-depleted T cells, or PBMCs. Deeply sampled blood TCRbeta repertoires from subjects exposed to, actively infected with, or recovered from COVID-19 were included in the dataset. The repertoires were made available in a free public database intended to serve as a resource for research on the immune response to SARS-CoV-2. Samples came from the ongoing ImmuneRACE study (first 160 participants) plus 1,254 subjects from 6 global collaborators. Nearly every sample came with metadata listing a de-identified subject ID, COVID-19 status, age in years and sex. HLA class I and class II types, where available, came from metadata supplied by the sample provider rather than from assay-based typing. Overall results and qualifications from the work: The amount of clinical and demographic metadata varied by source and participant and was provided uncurated.

This clone was recorded only once. Its recognized antigen is unknown. Base qualities are not at hand, and no much larger clone is one base apart. The immunoSEQ Assay, a bias-controlled multiplex PCR, was used to amplify TCRbeta CDR3 regions from genomic DNA. The study's own analysis went as follows. The number of nucleated cells in each sample was estimated by amplification of reference gene primers within the assay. Sequence reads were collapsed and filtered to measure the absolute abundance of every unique TCRbeta CDR3 rearrangement. For each sample, productive Simpson clonality was calculated by taking the square root of Simpson's diversity index across productive rearrangements. TCRdb carries this immuneACCESS record with in-frame sequences only. Its versions omit some clonotypes, under half of them owing to an unresolved V gene in the studies checked, with the rest unexplained. V, J and clone size are those of that table, while D and trimming were read from the DNA. In this sample the table shows 200,000 to 300,000 clones, around 80% of which occur a single time. Under 2% of the sample is in the top ten clones.

Collaborating institutions collected whole blood in K2EDTA tubes following their own protocols. For TCRbeta analysis, collaborators shipped samples in one of three forms: frozen whole blood, isolated PBMCs, or DNA extracted from either of those sample types. Trimming takes 1 base from V and 7 bases from J, and the germline ends sit 10 bases apart. CDR1 SEHNR and CDR2 FQNEAQ were looked up in the germline V gene (reference sequence). From the cysteine through the phenylalanine, the CDR3 covers 13 amino acids. Only CDR3 DNA is held: 39 bases, read in frame from base 1. Sequenced input: peripheral blood. The sequence derives from a woman at least 80 years old with acute or convalescent COVID-19. Here the chain combines TRBV7-9 and TRBJ2-5, with TRBD2 perhaps the D gene, on 5 matching bases. CDR3 reads: CASSLESEGTQYF. The base sequence is TGTGCCAGCAGCTTAGAAAGCGAGGGGACCCAGTACTTC.